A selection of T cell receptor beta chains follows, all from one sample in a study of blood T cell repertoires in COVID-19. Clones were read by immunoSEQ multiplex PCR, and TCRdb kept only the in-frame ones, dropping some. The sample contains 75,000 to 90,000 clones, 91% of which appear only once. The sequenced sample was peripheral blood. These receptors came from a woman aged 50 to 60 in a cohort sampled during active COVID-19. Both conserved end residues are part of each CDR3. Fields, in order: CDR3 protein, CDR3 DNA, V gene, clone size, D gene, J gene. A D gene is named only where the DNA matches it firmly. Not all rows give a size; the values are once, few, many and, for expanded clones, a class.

CASDIAEDTQYF	TGTGCCAGCGACATAGCGGAGGATACGCAGTATTTT	TRBV7-9	.	.	TRBJ2-3
CASSLFVGLRNTGELFF	TGTGCCAGCAGCTTATTCGTTGGACTGAGAAACACCGGGGAGCTGTTTTTT	TRBV7-9	.	.	TRBJ2-2
CASSYLALNTEAFF	TGTGCCAGCAGTTACTTGGCTCTGAACACTGAAGCTTTCTTT	TRBV6-5	.	.	TRBJ1-1
CASRTILATTF	TGTGCCAGCAGGACAATTCTGGCAACCACCTTC	TRBV6-5	.	.	TRBJ1-2
CGGGASPNIQYF	TGTGGTGGGGGGGCTTCCCCAAACATTCAGTACTTC	TRBV30	.	.	TRBJ2-4
CASSLLPVSIQETQYF	TGTGCCAGCAGCCTCCTGCCGGTCTCCATCCAAGAGACCCAGTACTTC	TRBV5-8	.	.	TRBJ2-5
CASSPRDSYNEQFF	TGTGCCAGCAGCCCACGGGACTCCTACAATGAGCAGTTCTTC	TRBV9	.	.	TRBJ2-1
CASSTATGRFPEAFF	TGTGCCAGCAGCACGGCGACAGGGCGATTTCCTGAAGCTTTCTTT	TRBV7-8	once	TRBD1	TRBJ1-1
CASSERTGPNEKLFF	TGTGCCAGCAGCGAACGGACAGGGCCCAATGAAAAACTGTTTTTT	TRBV3-1/TRBV3-2	.	TRBD1	TRBJ1-4
CASSLRQETQYF	TGTGCCAGCAGTTTACGCCAAGAGACCCAGTACTTC	TRBV12-3/TRBV12-4	.	.	TRBJ2-5